This T cell receptor (beta chain) is drawn from a study of tumor-infiltrating lymphocytes in oesophageal squamous cell carcinoma. Germline loops: CDR1 MNHEY, CDR2 SVGAGI. Trimming removed 6 bases at V and 4 bases at J, with 9 bases between. The CDR3 spans 12 residues. TCRdb processed the PCR reads anew with MiXCR; each CDR3 protein has one entry. The sample has fewer than 18,000 distinct CDR3 sequences, roughly 49% seen once; the top ten hold 15% to 25%. The origin of this receptor is a male donor with esophageal squamous cell carcinoma. The sequenced sample was esophageal tumor tissue. The V gene is TRBV6-5, the J gene TRBJ1-2; D gene uncertain. CDR3 region: CASSDGIYGYTF. The CDR3 DNA reads as TGTGCCAGCAGCGACGGTATCTATGGCTACACCTTC.